Here is one T cell receptor (beta chain) with its context. Its specific antigen is unknown. No much larger clonotype is one base removed from it; base qualities were not supplied. This specimen comes from a study of blood T cell repertoires in COVID-19 (dated by TCRdb to the early 2020s). Concerning the study at large: The collaborator samples originated in the United States, Italy and Spain and spanned the acute and convalescent phases of COVID-19. Samples came from the ongoing ImmuneRACE study (first 160 participants) plus 1,254 subjects from 6 global collaborators. Where available, HLA class I and class II types were taken from metadata supplied by the sample provider and were not determined by assay-based typing. Deeply sampled blood TCRbeta repertoires from subjects exposed to, actively infected with, or recovered from COVID-19 were included in the dataset. A freely available public database, intended as a resource for researchers studying the immune response to SARS-CoV-2, is where the repertoires were released. The material from the prospective study consisted of cDNA or gDNA derived from T cells, B-cell-depleted T cells, or PBMCs. A de-identified subject ID, COVID-19 status, age in years and sex were almost always included in the sample metadata. Results and caveats for the whole study, not just this receptor: The amount of clinical and demographic metadata varied by source and participant and was provided uncurated.

Collaborating institutions collected whole blood in K2EDTA tubes following their own protocols. For TCRbeta analysis, collaborators shipped samples in one of three forms: frozen whole blood, isolated PBMCs, or DNA extracted from either of those sample types. Including cysteine and phenylalanine, the CDR3 has 16 amino acids. Left in the record is the CDR3 DNA by itself, 48 bases read in frame from the first base. The junction shows trimming of 3 bases on V and 2 bases on J, and the gene matches do not reach 5 bases of it. CDR1 and CDR2 are drawn from the germline V gene (reference sequence): LNHDA, SQIVND. The immunoSEQ Assay, a bias-controlled multiplex PCR, was used to amplify TCRbeta CDR3 regions from genomic DNA. The authors' pipeline ran thus. The number of nucleated cells in each sample was estimated from the amplification of reference gene primers within the assay. Sequence reads were collapsed and filtered to measure the absolute abundance of every unique TCRbeta CDR3 rearrangement. Productive Simpson clonality was computed per sample as the square root of Simpson's diversity index over productive rearrangements. The table comes from immuneACCESS by way of TCRdb, which keeps in-frame sequences with V and J called. Part of the clones is missing from these tables; in studies checked, under half for an unresolved V gene and the rest for unknown reasons. From that table come the V and J calls and clone size; the DNA was used to work out D and trimming. Recorded for this sample are about 490,000 clones; 80% to 90% of them occurred a single time. The ten largest clones capture roughly 3.2% of the sample.

The V and J segments used are TRBV19 and TRBJ2-3; 10 bases in the middle match TRBD2. This TCR came from a human donor in a cohort sampled during active COVID-19. What was sequenced was peripheral blood. The nucleotide sequence reads TGTGCCAGTAGTATCTACGGGACTAGCGTCACAGATACGCAGTATTTT. Its product reads: CASSIYGTSVTDTQYF.